The 21 T cell receptor beta chains presented below share a single source sample, sequenced in a study of control samples from healthy donors and cancer patients. The method was immunoSEQ multiplex PCR; TCRdb's version includes in-frame clones alone and lacks a portion of them. The sample includes 150,000 to 200,000 clones, around nine tenths seen only once; the top ten take 1.2% to 1.5%. The source material was blood. The receptors stem from a man aged 30 to 39 in good health.

This chain uses TRBV4-1 with TRBJ1-2, with TRBD1 matching over 8 bases. V lost 3 bases to trimming and J lost 6 bases; unmatched junction nucleotides: 3. This CDR3 region has 13 residues. The V gene's germline CDR1 is MGHRA and CDR2 YSYEKL. This chain's CDR3 is CASSQDRADGYTF. CDR3 coding DNA: TGCGCCAGCAGCCAGGACAGGGCGGATGGCTACACCTTC.

The rearrangement joins TRBV6-6 to TRBJ2-3; 12 nucleotides line up with TRBD2. The CDR3 has 16 residues. J gave up 8 bases and V 5 bases, and 11 bases lay outside the gene matches. Germline-derived CDR1 and CDR2 are MNHNY and SVGAGI (reference sequence). The DNA of the CDR3 is TGTGCCAGCAGTCCCAGGACTAGCGGGGAGGCCGGTACGCAGTATTTT. Translated: CASSPRTSGEAGTQYF.

This clone occurred a few times. The rearrangement joins TRBV7-9 to TRBJ2-7, with TRBD1 identical over 7 bases. The CDR3 is 14 residues long. Germline lookup yields CDR1 SEHNR and CDR2 FQNEAQ (reference sequence). V shed 5 bases, J shed 2 bases, and the junction held 6 bases outside the gene matches. CDR3 nucleotides: TGTGCCAGCAGCCCCGGGACAGACACCTACGAGCAGTACTTC. Translated: CASSPGTDTYEQYF.

The chain uses TRBV29-1 and TRBJ2-7; D unresolved. CDR3 length equals 11 residues. The V gene lost 5 bases and the J gene lost 6 bases, with 11 bases spanning the gap. Germline V gene lookup returns CDR1 SQVTM and CDR2 ANQGSEA. The CDR3 spells CSVTRLGEQYF. The CDR3, as DNA: TGCAGCGTTACTCGCTTGGGCGAGCAGTACTTC.

This clone was counted a single time. V gene TRBV13 combines with J gene TRBJ2-7; D is ambiguous. This CDR3 comprises 14 residues. The V end was cut by 0 bases, the J end by 2 bases, with 8 bases between. Germline V CDR1 and CDR2: PRHDT, FYEKMQ (reference sequence). Here the CDR3 reads CASSLGDRPYEQYF. Here the CDR3 DNA reads TGTGCCAGCAGCTTAGGGGACCGCCCCTACGAGCAGTACTTC.

This chain joins TRBV7-9 and TRBJ2-7; 7 bases are shared with TRBD2. The CDR3 is made up of 15 amino acids. The germline V gene encodes CDR1 SEHNR and CDR2 FQNEAQ (reference sequence). The junction had 14 bases not matched to a gene; V was cut back by 7 bases and J by 5 bases. The CDR3 region has the DNA TGTGCCAGCACCCCAAGCGGGGCAAAAGTAAACGAGCAGTACTTC. As protein: CASTPSGAKVNEQYF.

V is TRBV12-5 and J is TRBJ1-1, with D maybe TRBD1 (6 bases). The V gene's germline CDR1 is LGHNT and CDR2 FRNRAP. V dropped 6 bases and J dropped 3 bases, with 20 bases sitting between them. The CDR3 length is 16 residues. CDR3 coding DNA: TGTGCTAGTGGCAGAAGTGCAGGGGAGAGGGACACTGAAGCTTTCTTT. Translation: CASGRSAGERDTEAFF.

The chain recombines TRBV5-1 with TRBJ2-2, with TRBD1 matching 10 bases. The CDR3 extends over 16 amino acids. The V gene's germline CDR1 is SGHRS and CDR2 YFSETQ. J was trimmed by 1 base and V by 4 bases; bases with no gene match: 4. The CDR3 loop reads CASSGRDRGNTGELFF. The CDR3, as DNA: TGCGCCAGCAGCGGGCGGGACAGGGGGAACACCGGGGAGCTGTTTTTT.

The rearrangement uses TRBV30 and TRBJ1-5, with D unresolved. Trimming took off 1 base at V and 5 bases at J, with 9 bases between the two ends. CDR1 is GTSNPN, CDR2 SVGIG, per germline (reference sequence). The CDR3 sequence is 13 residues long. CDR3 in DNA: TGTGCCTGGAGTGGAGGCCCAGATCAGCCCCAGCATTTT. Translating it yields CAWSGGPDQPQHF. The full variable domain, rest sourced from reference TRBV30 and TRBJ1-5, is SQTIHQWPATLVQPVGSPLSLECTVEGTSNPNLYWYRQAAGRGLQLLFYSVGIGQISSEVPQNLSASRPQDRQFILSSKKLLLSDSGFYLCAWSGGPDQPQHFGDGTRLSIL.

The chain uses TRBV14 and TRBJ2-7; TRBD1 matches at 7 bases. The CDR3 has 16 amino acids. Per germline, CDR1 SGHDN and CDR2 FVKESK. V lost 3 bases, J lost 4 bases, and 12 bases stayed unmatched. CDR3 loop: CASSQDPNRGVYEQYF. Here the CDR3 DNA reads TGTGCCAGCAGCCAGGACCCAAACAGGGGCGTGTACGAGCAGTACTTC. The full variable domain, in which reference TRBV14 and TRBJ2-7 provide the parts outside the CDR3, is EAGVTQFPSHSVIEKGQTVTLRCDPISGHDNLYWYRRVMGKEIKFLLHFVKESKQDESGMPNNRFLAERTGGTYSTLKVQPAELEDSGVYFCASSQDPNRGVYEQYFGPGTRLTVT.

Concerning this clone: Other DNA sequences in the same sample also yield this CDR3. The chain employs TRBV5-6 and TRBJ2-7, with D unresolved. The CDR3 runs to 13 residues. V was clipped by 0 bases and J by 4 bases, with 8 bases between them. CDR1 and CDR2 (germline): SGHDT, YYEEEE. This CDR3 reads CASSLAAAYEQYF. CDR3 sequence (DNA): TGTGCCAGCAGCTTGGCCGCGGCTTACGAGCAGTACTTC. Based on the CDR3 plus reference TRBV5-6 and TRBJ2-7, the full variable domain is DAGVTQSPTHLIKTRGQQVTLRCSPKSGHDTVSWYQQALGQGPQFIFQYYEEEERQRGNFPDRFSGHQFPNYSSELNVNALLLGDSALYLCASSLAAAYEQYFGPGTRLTVT.

The chain carries TRBV7-3 and TRBJ2-1, with a weak D call TRBD2 (5 bases). The CDR3 totals 14 residues. The germline CDR1 and CDR2 sequences are SGHTA and FQGTGA. The V end lost 6 bases, the J end lost 0 bases, and 9 bases lay between the germline ends. CDR3 DNA: TGTGCCAGCAGAGCGGAAAGCTCCTACAATGAGCAGTTCTTC. Its translation is CASRAESSYNEQFF. Drawing the rest from reference TRBV7-3 and TRBJ2-1, the complete variable domain is GAGVSQTPSNKVTEKGKYVELRCDPISGHTALYWYRQSLGQGPEFLIYFQGTGAADDSGLPNDRFFAVRPEGSVSTLKIQRTERGDSAVYLCASRAESSYNEQFFGPGTRLTVL.

This rearrangement joins TRBV7-2 to TRBJ1-2, with D possibly matching TRBD1 (5 bases). V was cut by 2 bases and J by 2 bases, with 12 bases left in between. The CDR3 extends over 15 amino acids. CDR1 SGHTA and CDR2 FQGNSA come from the germline V gene. The DNA for the CDR3 is TGTGCCAGCAGCTTAAACAGTGGGGCCAACTATGGCTACACCTTC. This sequence encodes CASSLNSGANYGYTF.

This sequence joins TRBV5-8 and TRBJ2-3, with a weak D call TRBD1 (6 bases). CDR3 length: 17 amino acids. Germline CDR1 SGHTS, CDR2 YDEGEE. V lost 0 bases, J lost 1 base, and 15 bases lay in between. CDR3 sequence: CASSLALQGSRTDTQYF. CDR3 in DNA: TGTGCCAGCAGCTTGGCCTTACAGGGCTCCCGCACAGATACGCAGTATTTT.

This clone was detected a few times. CDR3 in amino acids: CATSDRPGTTNPARTQYF. In nucleotides, the CDR3 is TGTGCCACCAGTGATAGACCCGGGACTACCAACCCCGCGCGGACCCAGTACTTC. This chain uses TRBV24-1 with TRBJ2-5; 7 positions match TRBD2. Germline values: CDR1 KGHDR, CDR2 SFDVKD. This CDR3 has 18 residues. The V and J ends lost 3 bases and 7 bases, in that order; junction bases with no gene match: 19.

CDR3 coding DNA: TGTGCCAGCAGTAGGGGGCAAGGAAACACCATATATTTT. It yields the protein CASSRGQGNTIYF. The rearrangement links TRBV2 to TRBJ1-3; TRBD1 aligns across 7 bases. After removal of 5 bases from V and 4 bases from J, the junction contained 2 bases not matched to a gene. CDR1 SNHLY and CDR2 FYNNEI come from the germline V gene. This CDR3 region has 13 residues.

This clone turned up a few times. V usage is TRBV10-1 and J usage is TRBJ2-2; D may be TRBD1 (5 bases). The length of the CDR3 is 16 residues. V shed 2 bases and J shed 0 bases, with 10 bases lying between them. Germline V CDR1 and CDR2: WNHNN, SYGVQD (reference sequence). The CDR3 sequence is CASSERKGPNTGELFF. As DNA, the CDR3 is TGCGCCAGCAGTGAGAGAAAGGGGCCGAACACCGGGGAGCTGTTTTTT.

The chain is built from TRBV30 and TRBJ1-2, with 8 bases fitting TRBD1. The germline V gene has CDR1 GTSNPN and CDR2 SVGIG (reference sequence). Unmatched junction bases numbered 16, after V lost 0 bases and J lost 7 bases. CDR3 size: 17 residues. The CDR3 protein is CAWSVSRQGARGFGYTF. The CDR3 region has the DNA TGTGCCTGGAGTGTCTCACGGCAGGGGGCGAGAGGATTTGGCTACACCTTC.

The chain has TRBV6-1 and TRBJ2-7; 11 nucleotides match TRBD1. Per germline, CDR1 MNHNS and CDR2 SASEGT. J lost 3 bases, V lost 4 bases, and 11 bases had no gene match. The CDR3 has 17 amino acids. The DNA for the CDR3 is TGTGCCAGCAGTGTTTCGGATCCGGGACAGGGGGTCTACGAGCAGTACTTC. It encodes CASSVSDPGQGVYEQYF.

This chain uses TRBV5-4 with TRBJ2-1, with a tentative D call TRBD2 (6 bases). The ends were cut back, 2 bases at V and 11 bases at J, with 11 bases in the middle. Per the germline V gene, CDR1 is SGHNT and CDR2 is YYREEE (reference sequence). There are 12 residues in the CDR3. CDR3 sequence (DNA): TGTGCCAGCAGCTTAGCGGGCGACAAGCAGTTCTTC. Its protein is CASSLAGDKQFF. Combining the CDR3 with reference TRBV5-4 and TRBJ2-1 gives the whole variable domain ETGVTQSPTHLIKTRGQQVTLRCSSQSGHNTVSWYQQALGQGPQFIFQYYREEENGRGNFPPRFSGLQFPNYSSELNVNALELDDSALYLCASSLAGDKQFFGPGTRLTVL.

Turning to this clone: One end of the junction is discordant with germline, which a read error may explain. The chain is built from TRBV18 and TRBJ2-2, with 8 bases that match TRBD1. Per the germline V gene, CDR1 is KGHSH and CDR2 is LQKENI. The CDR3 runs 15 residues. For the CDR3, the DNA is TGTGCCAGCTCACCATTCGACAGGGGCACCGAGGAGCTGTTTTTT. It codes for CASSPFDRGTEELFF.